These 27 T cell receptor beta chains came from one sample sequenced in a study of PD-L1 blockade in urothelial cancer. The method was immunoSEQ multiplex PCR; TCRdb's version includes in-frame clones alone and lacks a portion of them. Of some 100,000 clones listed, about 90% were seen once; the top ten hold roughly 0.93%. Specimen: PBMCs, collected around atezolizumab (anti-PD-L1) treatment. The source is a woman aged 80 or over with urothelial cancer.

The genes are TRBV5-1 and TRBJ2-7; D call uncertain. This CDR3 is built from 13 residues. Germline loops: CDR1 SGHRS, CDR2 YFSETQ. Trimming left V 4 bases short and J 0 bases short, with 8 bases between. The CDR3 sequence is CASSPHNSYEQYF. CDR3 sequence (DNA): TGCGCCAGCAGCCCTCACAACTCCTACGAGCAGTACTTC.

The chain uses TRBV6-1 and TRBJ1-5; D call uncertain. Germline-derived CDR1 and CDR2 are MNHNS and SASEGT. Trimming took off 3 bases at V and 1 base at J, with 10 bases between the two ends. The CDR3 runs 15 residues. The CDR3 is CASSEGRKSNQPQHF. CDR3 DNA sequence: TGTGCCAGCAGTGAGGGCAGAAAAAGCAATCAGCCCCAGCATTTT.

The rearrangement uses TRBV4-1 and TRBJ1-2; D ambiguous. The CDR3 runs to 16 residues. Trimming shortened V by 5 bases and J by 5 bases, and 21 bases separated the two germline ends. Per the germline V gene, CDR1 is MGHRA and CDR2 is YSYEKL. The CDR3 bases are TGCGCCAGCAGCGTACCCCAGGTTCCCCTCCGGTATGGCTACACCTTC. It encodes CASSVPQVPLRYGYTF.

The CDR3 bases are TGTGCCAGCAGCGTAGCTGCCAGGGGGCTCACAGATACGCAGTATTTT. Protein product: CASSVAARGLTDTQYF. This sequence joins TRBV9 and TRBJ2-3; TRBD1 agrees at 8 bases. V lost 0 bases, J lost 2 bases, and 5 bases stayed unmatched. Germline-derived CDR1 and CDR2 are SGDLS and YYNGEE. The CDR3 has 16 residues. The variable domain in full, completed from reference TRBV9 and TRBJ2-3, reads DSGVTQTPKHLITATGQRVTLRCSPRSGDLSVYWYQQSLDQGLQFLIQYYNGEERAKGNILERFSAQQFPDLHSELNLSSLELGDSALYFCASSVAARGLTDTQYFGPGTRLTVL.

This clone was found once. CDR3 DNA: TGTGCCAGCAGCTCTGGCGGGGGCAATGAGCAGTTCTTC. Translating it yields CASSSGGGNEQFF. This chain joins TRBV7-2 and TRBJ2-1; 7 nucleotides align to TRBD2. The germline CDR1 and CDR2 sequences are SGHTA and FQGNSA. V lost 4 bases and J lost 6; bases outside the gene matches: 3. The CDR3 runs to 13 residues.

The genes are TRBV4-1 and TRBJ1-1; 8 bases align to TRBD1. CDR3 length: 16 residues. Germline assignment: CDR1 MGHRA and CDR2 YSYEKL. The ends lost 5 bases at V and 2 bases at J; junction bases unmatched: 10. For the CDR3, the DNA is TGCGCCAGCAGCGTTCGGACAGGGACCACTAACACTGAAGCTTTCTTT. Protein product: CASSVRTGTTNTEAFF.

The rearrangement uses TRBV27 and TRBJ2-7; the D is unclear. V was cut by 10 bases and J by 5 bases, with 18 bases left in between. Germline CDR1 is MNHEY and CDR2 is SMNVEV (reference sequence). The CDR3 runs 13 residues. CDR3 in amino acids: CANPTPGPNEQYF. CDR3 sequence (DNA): TGTGCCAACCCGACGCCAGGTCCCAACGAGCAGTACTTC.

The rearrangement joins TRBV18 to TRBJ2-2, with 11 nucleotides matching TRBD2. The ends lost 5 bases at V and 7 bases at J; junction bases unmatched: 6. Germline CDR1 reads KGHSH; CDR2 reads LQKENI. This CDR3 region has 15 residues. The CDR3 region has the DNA TGTGCCAGCTCATCGGGACTAGCGGAGATCGGGGAGCTGTTTTTT. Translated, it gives CASSSGLAEIGELFF. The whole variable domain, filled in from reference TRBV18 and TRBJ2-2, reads NAGVMQNPRHLVRRRGQEARLRCSPMKGHSHVYWYRQLPEEGLKFMVYLQKENIIDESGMPKERFSAEFPKEGPSILRIQQVVRGDSAAYFCASSSGLAEIGELFFGEGSRLTVL.

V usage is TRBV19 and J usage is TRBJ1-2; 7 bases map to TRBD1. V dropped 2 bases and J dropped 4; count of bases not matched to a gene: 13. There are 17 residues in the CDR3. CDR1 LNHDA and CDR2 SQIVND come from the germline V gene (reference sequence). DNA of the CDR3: TGTGCCAGTAGTATAACGGGACAGCTTCAGAACATCTATGGCTACACCTTC. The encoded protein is CASSITGQLQNIYGYTF.

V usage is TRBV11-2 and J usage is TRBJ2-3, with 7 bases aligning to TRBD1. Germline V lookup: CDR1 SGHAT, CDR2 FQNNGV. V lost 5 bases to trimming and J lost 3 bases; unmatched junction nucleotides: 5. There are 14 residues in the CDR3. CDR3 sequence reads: CASSAGGRTDTQYF. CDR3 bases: TGTGCCAGCAGCGCAGGGGGACGGACAGATACGCAGTATTTT.

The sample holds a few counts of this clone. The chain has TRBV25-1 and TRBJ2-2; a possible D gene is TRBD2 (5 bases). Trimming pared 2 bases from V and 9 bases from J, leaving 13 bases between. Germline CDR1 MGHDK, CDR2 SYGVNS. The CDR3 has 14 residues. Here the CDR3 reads CASSEGLEGRELFF. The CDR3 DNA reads TGTGCCAGCAGTGAAGGGCTCGAGGGCCGGGAGCTGTTTTTT.

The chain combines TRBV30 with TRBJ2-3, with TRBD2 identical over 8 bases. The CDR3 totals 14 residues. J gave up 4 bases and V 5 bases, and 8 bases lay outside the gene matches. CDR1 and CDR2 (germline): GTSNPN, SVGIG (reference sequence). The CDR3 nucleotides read TGTGCCTGGGGGAAGCGGGAGAGGGCAGATACGCAGTATTTT. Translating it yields CAWGKRERADTQYF.

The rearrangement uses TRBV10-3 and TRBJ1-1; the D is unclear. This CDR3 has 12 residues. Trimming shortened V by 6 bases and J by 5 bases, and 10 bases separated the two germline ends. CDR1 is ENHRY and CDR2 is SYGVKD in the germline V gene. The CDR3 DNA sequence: TGTGCCATCAGCGAAACAGCTACTGAAGCTTTCTTT. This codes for CAISETATEAFF.

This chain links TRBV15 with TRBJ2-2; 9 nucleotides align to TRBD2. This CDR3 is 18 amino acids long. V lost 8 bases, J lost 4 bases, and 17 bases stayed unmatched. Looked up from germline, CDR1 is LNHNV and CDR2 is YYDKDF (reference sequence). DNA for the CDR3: TGTGCCACCCTCGAGGGTGGAGGAGCGGGAGGTAGCACCGGGGAGCTGTTTTTT. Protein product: CATLEGGGAGGSTGELFF.

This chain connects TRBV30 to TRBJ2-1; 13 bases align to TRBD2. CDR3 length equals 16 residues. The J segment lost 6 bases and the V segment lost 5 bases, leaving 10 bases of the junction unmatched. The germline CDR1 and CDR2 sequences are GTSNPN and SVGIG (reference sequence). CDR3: CAWGGRTSGGFNEQFF. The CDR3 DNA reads TGTGCCTGGGGGGGGCGGACTAGCGGGGGTTTCAATGAGCAGTTCTTC.

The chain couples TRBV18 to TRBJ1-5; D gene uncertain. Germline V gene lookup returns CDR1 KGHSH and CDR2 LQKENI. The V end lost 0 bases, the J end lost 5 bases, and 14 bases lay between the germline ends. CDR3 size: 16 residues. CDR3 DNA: TGTGCCAGCTCACCACCGACGGGGAGTGGGCATCAGCCCCAGCATTTT. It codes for CASSPPTGSGHQPQHF.

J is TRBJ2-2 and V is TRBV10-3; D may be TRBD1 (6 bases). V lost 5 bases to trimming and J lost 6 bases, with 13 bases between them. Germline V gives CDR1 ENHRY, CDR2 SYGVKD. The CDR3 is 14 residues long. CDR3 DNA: TGTGCCATCAGTCCGGGACAAGACTCCGGGGAGCTGTTTTTT. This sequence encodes CAISPGQDSGELFF.

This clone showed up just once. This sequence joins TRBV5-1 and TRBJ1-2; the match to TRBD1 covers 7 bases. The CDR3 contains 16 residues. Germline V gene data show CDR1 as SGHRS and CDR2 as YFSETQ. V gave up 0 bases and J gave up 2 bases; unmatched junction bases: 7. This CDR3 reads CASSLGNRGWNYGYTF. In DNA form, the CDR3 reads TGCGCCAGCAGCTTGGGTAACAGGGGATGGAACTATGGCTACACCTTC.

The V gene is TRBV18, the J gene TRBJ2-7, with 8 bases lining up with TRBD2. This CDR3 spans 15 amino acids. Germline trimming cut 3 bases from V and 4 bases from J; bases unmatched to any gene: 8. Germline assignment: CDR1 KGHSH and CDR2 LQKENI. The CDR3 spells CASSPPGRAGYEQYF. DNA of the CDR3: TGTGCCAGCTCACCTCCCGGGAGGGCCGGGTACGAGCAGTACTTC.

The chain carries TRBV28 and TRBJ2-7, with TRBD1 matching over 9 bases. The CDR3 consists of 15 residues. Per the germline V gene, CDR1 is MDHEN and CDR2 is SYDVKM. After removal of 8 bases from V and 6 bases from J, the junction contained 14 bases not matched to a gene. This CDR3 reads CASRGQGGGRGEQYF. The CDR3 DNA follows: TGTGCCAGCCGGGGACAGGGAGGAGGGAGGGGCGAGCAGTACTTC.

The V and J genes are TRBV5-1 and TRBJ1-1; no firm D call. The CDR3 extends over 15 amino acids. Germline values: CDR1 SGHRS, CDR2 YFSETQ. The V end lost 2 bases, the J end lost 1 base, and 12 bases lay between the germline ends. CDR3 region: CASSLAIVQNTEAFF. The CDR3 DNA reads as TGCGCCAGCAGCTTAGCGATAGTACAGAACACTGAAGCTTTCTTT.

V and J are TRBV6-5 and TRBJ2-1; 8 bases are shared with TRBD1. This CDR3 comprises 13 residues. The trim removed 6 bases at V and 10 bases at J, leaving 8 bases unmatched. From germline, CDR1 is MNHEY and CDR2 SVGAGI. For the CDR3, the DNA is TGTGCCAGCAGCAAGACAGGGGAGTTGGAGCAGTTCTTC. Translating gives CASSKTGELEQFF.

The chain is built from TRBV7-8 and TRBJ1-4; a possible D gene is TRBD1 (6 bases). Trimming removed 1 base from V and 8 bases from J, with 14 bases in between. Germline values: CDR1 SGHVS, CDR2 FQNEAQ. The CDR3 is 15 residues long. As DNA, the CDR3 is TGTGCCAGCAGCTTAGGACACAGGGTGGAGGAAAAACTGTTTTTT. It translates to CASSLGHRVEEKLFF.

As DNA, the CDR3 is TGCGCCAGCAGTGATCCCAAACAGACCGGGACAGCAAGTAGGACCCAGTACTTC. This gives the protein CASSDPKQTGTASRTQYF. V is TRBV10-1 and J is TRBJ2-5, with 7 bases fitting TRBD1. Germline V gene sequence: CDR1 WNHNN, CDR2 SYGVQD (reference sequence). V dropped 3 bases and J dropped 7; count of bases not matched to a gene: 20. The CDR3 extends over 18 amino acids.

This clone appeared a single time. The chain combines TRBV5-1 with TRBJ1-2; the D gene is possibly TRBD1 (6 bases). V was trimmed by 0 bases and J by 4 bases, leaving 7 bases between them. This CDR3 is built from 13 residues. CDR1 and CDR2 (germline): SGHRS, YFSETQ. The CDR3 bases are TGCGCCAGCAGCTTGGACAGGGTCTATGGCTACACCTTC. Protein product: CASSLDRVYGYTF. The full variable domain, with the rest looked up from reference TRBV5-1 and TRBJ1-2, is KAGVTQTPRYLIKTRGQQVTLSCSPISGHRSVSWYQQTPGQGLQFLFEYFSETQRNKGNFPGRFSGRQFSNSRSEMNVSTLELGDSALYLCASSLDRVYGYTFGSGTRLTVV.

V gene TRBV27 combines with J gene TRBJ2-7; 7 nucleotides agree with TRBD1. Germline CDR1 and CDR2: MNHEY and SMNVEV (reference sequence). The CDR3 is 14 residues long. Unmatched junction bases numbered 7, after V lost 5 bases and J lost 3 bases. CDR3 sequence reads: CASSARQGSYEQYF. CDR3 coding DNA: TGTGCCAGCAGTGCCAGACAGGGTAGCTACGAGCAGTACTTC.

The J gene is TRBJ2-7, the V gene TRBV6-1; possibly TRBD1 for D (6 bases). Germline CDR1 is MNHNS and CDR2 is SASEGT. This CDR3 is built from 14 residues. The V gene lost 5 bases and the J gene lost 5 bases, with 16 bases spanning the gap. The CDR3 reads CASSKGVGVDEQYF. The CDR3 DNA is TGTGCCAGCAGTAAGGGGGTGGGGGTTGACGAGCAGTACTTC.